Given below is one TCR beta chain in context. Its target antigen remains unknown. There are no base qualities to consult, and no much larger clone falls within one base. Trimming removed 0 bases from V and 7 bases from J, leaving 12 bases between the germline ends. CDR1 and CDR2, per the germline V gene (reference sequence), are SEHNR and FQNEAQ. The CDR3 runs 14 residues from the cysteine to the phenylalanine. The kept DNA is CDR3 alone, 42 bases in frame from the first base. In the prospective study, participants were about 18 to 89 years old, resided in 24 geographic areas of the United States, and were enrolled through a virtual design. In the prospective study, cohorts were assigned on the basis of participant-reported clinical history obtained from a screening survey and a study questionnaire. For ImmuneRACE Cohort 3, a participant was defined as recovered based on two consecutive negative NP/OP PCR tests, clearance by a healthcare professional, or resolution of symptoms. In the prospective study, mobile phlebotomists collected whole blood, serum and a nasopharyngeal or oropharyngeal swab from each participant. Additional blood draws and questionnaires over an approximately two-month period could optionally be provided by prospective study participants. Prospective study blood samples were shipped either frozen or at room temperature before DNA extraction.

TCRbeta CDR3 regions were amplified from genomic DNA using the immunoSEQ Assay, a bias-controlled multiplex PCR. Per the authors' processing: Nucleated cell counts per sample were estimated from amplification of reference gene primers within the assay. To quantify the absolute abundance of each unique TCRbeta CDR3 rearrangement, sequence reads were collapsed and filtered. For each sample, productive Simpson clonality was calculated as the square root of Simpson's diversity index over productive rearrangements. TCRdb stores this immuneACCESS table with in-frame sequences only. Part of the clones is absent; in the studies checked, under half of the shortfall reflects unresolved V genes, and no reason is known for the rest. That table supplies the V and J calls and clone size; D and trimming were determined from the DNA. This sample holds approximately 280,000 clones; around 84% were observed only once. 2% to 3% of the sample goes to the ten largest clones.

The sample comes from a study of blood T cell repertoires in COVID-19 (dated by TCRdb to 2018 to 2021). Regarding the research as a whole: Samples from collaborators originated in the United States, Italy and Spain and spanned both the acute and convalescent phases of COVID-19. The prospective study material was composed of cDNA or gDNA derived from T cells, B-cell-depleted T cells, or PBMCs. Subjects who had been exposed to COVID-19, were actively infected with it, or had recovered from it provided the deeply sampled blood TCRbeta repertoires that made up the dataset. The repertoires were released in a freely available public database meant as a resource for research on the immune response to SARS-CoV-2. Samples were obtained from the ongoing ImmuneRACE study (first 160 participants) and from roughly 1,300 subjects provided by 6 global collaborators. Sample metadata almost always included a de-identified subject ID, COVID-19 status, age in years and sex. Where HLA class I and class II types were available, the types were taken from metadata supplied by the sample provider, not from assay-based typing. Broad study findings and their caveats: How much clinical and demographic metadata was included differed by source and by participant, and the metadata was provided uncurated.

Recombination connected TRBV7-9 to TRBJ1-2; no D gene is confidently identified. The clonotype originates from a woman aged 50 to 65 who had recovered from COVID-19. The sample consisted of PBMCs or T cells enriched from blood (not recorded which). For the CDR3, the sequence is CASSLAQRVGGYTF. In nucleotides, the sequence is TGTGCCAGCAGCTTAGCGCAGAGGGTTGGTGGCTACACCTTC.